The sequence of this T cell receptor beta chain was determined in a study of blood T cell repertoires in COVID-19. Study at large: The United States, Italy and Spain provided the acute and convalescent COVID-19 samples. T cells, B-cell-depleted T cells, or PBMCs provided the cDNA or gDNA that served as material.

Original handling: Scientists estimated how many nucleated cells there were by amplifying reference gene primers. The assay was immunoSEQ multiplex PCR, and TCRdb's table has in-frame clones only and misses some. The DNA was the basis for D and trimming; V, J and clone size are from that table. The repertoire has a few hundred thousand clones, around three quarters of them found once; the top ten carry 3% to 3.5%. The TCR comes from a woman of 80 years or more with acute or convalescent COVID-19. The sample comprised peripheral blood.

DNA of the CDR3: TGTGCCTGGAGTGTCCAGCAAGAGACCCAGTACTTC. Its protein product is CAWSVQQETQYF. J is TRBJ2-5 and V is TRBV30; D remains unclear. Per the germline V gene, CDR1 is GTSNPN and CDR2 is SVGIG (reference sequence). V was pared by 0 bases and J by 2 bases, with 4 bases between. The CDR3 spans 12 residues.